The rows below give T cell receptor beta chains drawn from one sample of a study of cytomegalovirus exposure and HLA in healthy donors. Method: immunoSEQ multiplex PCR; TCRdb's copy keeps in-frame clones and lacks some. The sample includes 150,000 to 200,000 clones, around 80% of them seen just once. The sample comprised PBMCs. Every receptor here comes from a woman between 18 and 29 years old in good health and CMV-seropositive. Each CDR3 is given with its conserved first and last residue. The order of the fields is clone size, D gene, J gene, V gene, CDR3 DNA, CDR3 protein. A D gene is named only where the DNA matches it firmly. Clone size is shown for a subset of rows, as once, few, many or a class of expanded clone.

abundance: few
d_gene: TRBD2
j_gene: TRBJ2-1
v_gene: TRBV7-9
CDR3nt: TGTGCCAGCAGCTTAGCCATGGCAAGCGGGGGGGACAATGAGCAGTTCTTC
CDR3aa: CASSLAMASGGDNEQFF

abundance: once
d_gene: TRBD1
j_gene: TRBJ2-3
v_gene: TRBV5-1
CDR3nt: TGCGCCAGCAGCGGACAGGGGGGAGGGGGGACGCAGTATTTT
CDR3aa: CASSGQGGGGTQYF

abundance: .
d_gene: .
j_gene: TRBJ1-1
v_gene: TRBV7-2
CDR3nt: TGTGCCAGCAGCTACACAGGGAGTGGCACTGAAGCTTTCTTT
CDR3aa: CASSYTGSGTEAFF

abundance: .
d_gene: .
j_gene: TRBJ1-1
v_gene: TRBV6-1
CDR3nt: TGTGCCAGCAGTCCCTCGGGAGAGAGGGGGGGTGAAGCTTTCTTT
CDR3aa: CASSPSGERGGEAFF

abundance: .
d_gene: .
j_gene: TRBJ2-7
v_gene: TRBV29-1
CDR3nt: TGCAGCGTGGGGGACATCGTCGAGCAGTACTTC
CDR3aa: CSVGDIVEQYF

abundance: .
d_gene: .
j_gene: TRBJ1-6
v_gene: TRBV2
CDR3nt: TGTGCCAGCGGGGGGGTACCCCTCCACTTT
CDR3aa: CASGGVPLHF

abundance: few
d_gene: .
j_gene: TRBJ2-1
v_gene: TRBV4-1
CDR3nt: TGCGCCAGCAGCCAAGAGTTCGGGGGGCGATGGGATGAGCAGTTCTTC
CDR3aa: CASSQEFGGRWDEQFF

abundance: .
d_gene: TRBD2
j_gene: TRBJ2-7
v_gene: TRBV6-6
CDR3nt: TGTGCCAGCAGTACCACCGGGACTAGCTTGGGGGATGAGCAGTACTTC
CDR3aa: CASSTTGTSLGDEQYF

abundance: .
d_gene: .
j_gene: TRBJ2-1
v_gene: TRBV12-5
CDR3nt: TGTGCTAGTGGTTTGGTAAAGCTCTTGGACAGAACCTACAATGAGCAGTTCTTC
CDR3aa: CASGLVKLLDRTYNEQFF

abundance: .
d_gene: .
j_gene: TRBJ2-5
v_gene: TRBV5-6
CDR3nt: TGTGCCAGCAGCTTGTCGGGGTACTACCAAGAGACCCAGTACTTC
CDR3aa: CASSLSGYYQETQYF

abundance: .
d_gene: TRBD2
j_gene: TRBJ2-7
v_gene: TRBV2
CDR3nt: TGTGCCAGCAGTGAACAGCGGGGTCCCTACGAGCAGTACTTC
CDR3aa: CASSEQRGPYEQYF

abundance: .
d_gene: .
j_gene: TRBJ1-5
v_gene: TRBV5-1
CDR3nt: TGCGCCAGCAGCTTGGACGACAGGTCTCATCAGCCCCAGCATTTT
CDR3aa: CASSLDDRSHQPQHF

abundance: .
d_gene: TRBD1
j_gene: TRBJ1-2
v_gene: TRBV6-1
CDR3nt: TGTGCCAGCAGTTATCACGACAGGGCCGGCTACACCTTC
CDR3aa: CASSYHDRAGYTF

abundance: .
d_gene: .
j_gene: TRBJ1-2
v_gene: TRBV13
CDR3nt: TGTGCCAGCAGCCGTAATCAGGGGAATGGCTATGGCTACACCTTC
CDR3aa: CASSRNQGNGYGYTF

abundance: .
d_gene: .
j_gene: TRBJ1-2
v_gene: TRBV5-6
CDR3nt: TGTGCCAGCAGCTTGCTTCCGGGAGGCTACACCTTC
CDR3aa: CASSLLPGGYTF

abundance: .
d_gene: .
j_gene: TRBJ2-1
v_gene: TRBV5-1
CDR3nt: TGCACCAGCAGCTTGGTCGGGGCCTACAATGAGCAGTTCTTC
CDR3aa: CTSSLVGAYNEQFF

abundance: .
d_gene: TRBD2
j_gene: TRBJ2-1
v_gene: TRBV7-9
CDR3nt: TGTGCCAGCAGAGAGACTAGCGGGGATGGTGGGCAGTTCTTC
CDR3aa: CASRETSGDGGQFF

abundance: .
d_gene: .
j_gene: TRBJ1-1
v_gene: TRBV6-4
CDR3nt: TGTGCCAGCAGTGATTCGGGGAACACTGAAGCTTTCTTT
CDR3aa: CASSDSGNTEAFF

abundance: .
d_gene: TRBD1
j_gene: TRBJ2-3
v_gene: TRBV19
CDR3nt: TGTGCAAGTACCAGACAGGGGGCAACAGATACGCAGTATTTT
CDR3aa: CASTRQGATDTQYF

abundance: .
d_gene: .
j_gene: TRBJ2-3
v_gene: TRBV5-1
CDR3nt: TGCGCCAGCAGCTTGATAGATAACGGTCCAGATACGCAGTATTTT
CDR3aa: CASSLIDNGPDTQYF

abundance: few
d_gene: TRBD1
j_gene: TRBJ1-4
v_gene: TRBV9
CDR3nt: TGTGCCAGCAGCGTAGCGGGACAGAATAATGAAAAACTGTTTTTT
CDR3aa: CASSVAGQNNEKLFF

abundance: .
d_gene: .
j_gene: TRBJ1-3
v_gene: TRBV28
CDR3nt: TGTGCCAGCGGACAGCTTTCTGGAAACACCATATATTTT
CDR3aa: CASGQLSGNTIYF

abundance: once
d_gene: .
j_gene: TRBJ2-5
v_gene: TRBV6-5
CDR3nt: TGTGCCAGCAGGTCAGGGCCTGGGGAGACCCAGTACTTC
CDR3aa: CASRSGPGETQYF

abundance: .
d_gene: .
j_gene: TRBJ1-2
v_gene: TRBV9
CDR3nt: TGTGCCAGCAGCGAGGGGTTTACTAACTATGGCTACACCTTC
CDR3aa: CASSEGFTNYGYTF

abundance: few
d_gene: TRBD1
j_gene: TRBJ1-2
v_gene: TRBV29-1
CDR3nt: TGCAGCGCCGGGGGACAGGGCTATGGCTACACCTTC
CDR3aa: CSAGGQGYGYTF

abundance: .
d_gene: TRBD1
j_gene: TRBJ1-2
v_gene: TRBV5-4
CDR3nt: TGTGCCAGCAGCGCCGCCGGGACAGCTGTCTATGGCTACACCTTC
CDR3aa: CASSAAGTAVYGYTF

abundance: .
d_gene: TRBD1
j_gene: TRBJ2-3
v_gene: TRBV6-4
CDR3nt: TGTGCCAGCAGTGATGGCAGGGGGCAGGGGACAGATACGCAGTATTTT
CDR3aa: CASSDGRGQGTDTQYF

abundance: .
d_gene: .
j_gene: TRBJ1-3
v_gene: TRBV5-1
CDR3nt: TGCGCCAGCAGCTTTAAGACGGGCTCTGGAAACACCATATATTTT
CDR3aa: CASSFKTGSGNTIYF

abundance: .
d_gene: .
j_gene: TRBJ1-5
v_gene: TRBV7-2
CDR3nt: TGTGCCAGCAGCTTCCAGGGGATGAACAATCAGCCCCAGCATTTT
CDR3aa: CASSFQGMNNQPQHF

abundance: once
d_gene: .
j_gene: TRBJ2-3
v_gene: TRBV4-1
CDR3nt: TGCGCCAGCAGCCAAGGCGGTACCGGAGATACGCAGTATTTT
CDR3aa: CASSQGGTGDTQYF

abundance: .
d_gene: .
j_gene: TRBJ1-1
v_gene: TRBV9
CDR3nt: TGTGCCAGCAGCGTAGATGGAGGGATGGGTACTGAAGCTTTCTTT
CDR3aa: CASSVDGGMGTEAFF

abundance: .
d_gene: .
j_gene: TRBJ1-4
v_gene: TRBV7-9
CDR3nt: TGTTCCAGCAGCTTCGGGTTTGGGCAGGGGAATGAAAAACTGTTTTTT
CDR3aa: CSSSFGFGQGNEKLFF

abundance: .
d_gene: .
j_gene: TRBJ1-1
v_gene: TRBV6-5
CDR3nt: TGTGCCAGCAGCATGGGGGGGGGAGCTTTCTTT
CDR3aa: CASSMGGGAFF

abundance: .
d_gene: .
j_gene: TRBJ2-3
v_gene: TRBV28
CDR3nt: TGTGCCAGCACCCCTTGGCAGGGCACAGATACGCAGTATTTT
CDR3aa: CASTPWQGTDTQYF

abundance: .
d_gene: TRBD2
j_gene: TRBJ2-1
v_gene: TRBV11-2
CDR3nt: TGTGCCAGCAGCCAGGGGCTAGCGGGCCCCTACAATGAGCAGTTCTTC
CDR3aa: CASSQGLAGPYNEQFF

abundance: once
d_gene: .
j_gene: TRBJ2-1
v_gene: TRBV6-4
CDR3nt: TGTGCCAGCAGTGAGTACAACAGCCCCGCATACTCCTACAATGAGCAGTTCTTC
CDR3aa: CASSEYNSPAYSYNEQFF

abundance: .
d_gene: TRBD1
j_gene: TRBJ2-3
v_gene: TRBV4-3
CDR3nt: TGCGCCAGCAGCCAACCGGCGACAGGGATAGGGACAGATACGCAGTATTTT
CDR3aa: CASSQPATGIGTDTQYF

abundance: .
d_gene: .
j_gene: TRBJ2-3
v_gene: TRBV5-4
CDR3nt: TGTGCCAGCAGCGAAGTAGCCACGTCAGATACGCAGTATTTT
CDR3aa: CASSEVATSDTQYF

abundance: .
d_gene: .
j_gene: TRBJ2-3
v_gene: TRBV7-9
CDR3nt: TGTGCCAGCAGCGGGACTCGCACAGATACGCAGTATTTT
CDR3aa: CASSGTRTDTQYF

abundance: .
d_gene: TRBD1
j_gene: TRBJ2-3
v_gene: TRBV5-4
CDR3nt: TGTGCCAGCAGCACCCACGACAGGGGCGATACAGATACGCAGTATTTT
CDR3aa: CASSTHDRGDTDTQYF

abundance: .
d_gene: .
j_gene: TRBJ1-3
v_gene: TRBV2
CDR3nt: TGTGCCAGCAGGGAGGGACGGGCGGCTGGAAACACCATATATTTT
CDR3aa: CASREGRAAGNTIYF

abundance: once
d_gene: .
j_gene: TRBJ1-2
v_gene: TRBV5-1
CDR3nt: TGCGCCAGCAGCGAACCCAACCACGGACAGAACTATGGCTACACCTTC
CDR3aa: CASSEPNHGQNYGYTF

abundance: .
d_gene: .
j_gene: TRBJ2-6
v_gene: TRBV6-1
CDR3nt: TGTGCCAGCAGTGCGCTACAGGGATTAGCTGGGGCCAACGTCCTGACTTTC
CDR3aa: CASSALQGLAGANVLTF

abundance: .
d_gene: .
j_gene: TRBJ1-5
v_gene: TRBV6-7
CDR3nt: TGTGCCAGCAGTCCGGGAGTCCTGAGGGGCAATCAGCCCCAGCATTTT
CDR3aa: CASSPGVLRGNQPQHF

abundance: once
d_gene: TRBD1
j_gene: TRBJ2-5
v_gene: TRBV7-7
CDR3nt: TGTGCCAGCAGCCCCAGAGGGGGCCCGAAGGGAGAGACCCAGTACTTC
CDR3aa: CASSPRGGPKGETQYF

abundance: once
d_gene: .
j_gene: TRBJ1-3
v_gene: TRBV6-6
CDR3nt: TGTGCCAGCAGCGAGCTCTCTGGAAACACCATATATTTT
CDR3aa: CASSELSGNTIYF

abundance: once
d_gene: .
j_gene: TRBJ2-3
v_gene: TRBV6-5
CDR3nt: TGTGCCAGCACCAGGGTTCATGGGGGGGATACGCAGTATTTT
CDR3aa: CASTRVHGGDTQYF

abundance: .
d_gene: TRBD2
j_gene: TRBJ2-1
v_gene: TRBV2
CDR3nt: TGTGCCAGCAGGGACCAGCGGGGGGCCTACAATGAGCAGTTCTTC
CDR3aa: CASRDQRGAYNEQFF

abundance: once
d_gene: .
j_gene: TRBJ1-1
v_gene: TRBV12-5
CDR3nt: TGTGCTAGTGGTCCCCCGCCTATTAGCCTCACTGAAGCTTTCTTT
CDR3aa: CASGPPPISLTEAFF

abundance: .
d_gene: TRBD2
j_gene: TRBJ2-7
v_gene: TRBV15
CDR3nt: TGTGCCACCAGCAGAACTAGCGGGGGCGAGCAGTACTTC
CDR3aa: CATSRTSGGEQYF

abundance: .
d_gene: .
j_gene: TRBJ1-2
v_gene: TRBV30
CDR3nt: TGTGCCTGGAGTGATCGACAAGCTAACTATGGCTACACCTTC
CDR3aa: CAWSDRQANYGYTF

abundance: .
d_gene: .
j_gene: TRBJ2-5
v_gene: TRBV4-1
CDR3nt: TGCGCCAGCAGTCAAATCCGGGACACCGAGACCCAGTACTTC
CDR3aa: CASSQIRDTETQYF

abundance: .
d_gene: .
j_gene: TRBJ1-1
v_gene: TRBV6-1
CDR3nt: TGTGCCAGCACCCCCGGTCGGAGAGGAGCTTTCTTT
CDR3aa: CASTPGRRGAFF